This T cell receptor beta chain was identified in a study of T-cell memory formation after mild COVID-19. TCRdb re-analysed the 5' RACE reads in MiXCR, keeping a single row per CDR3 protein. The repertoire holds roughly 500,000 distinct CDR3 sequences, about a fifth seen once, with around an eighth in the top ten. This CDR3 is built from 14 residues. V trimming: 0 bases; J trimming: 10 bases; junction bases outside the gene matches: 7. Looked up from germline, CDR1 is SGHRS and CDR2 is YFSETQ. There are a few counts of this clonotype. Sequencing was performed on PBMCs or a T cell subset sorted from them (not recorded which). The sequence derives from an adult woman who had mild COVID-19 (a few samples of this study predate the infection). Cell type and time point are not known. The J gene is TRBJ2-1, the V gene TRBV5-1; TRBD1 matches at 7 bases. CDR3 region: CASSLGDRRPEQFF. CDR3 nucleotide sequence: TGCGCCAGCAGCTTGGGGGACAGAAGACCCGAGCAGTTCTTC.